This T cell receptor (beta chain) was sequenced for a study of blood T cell repertoires in COVID-19. Across the study: Acute and convalescent COVID-19 samples came from the United States, Italy and Spain. The cDNA or gDNA used as material had been derived from T cells, B-cell-depleted T cells, or PBMCs.

This CDR3 comprises 13 residues. The germline V gene has CDR1 KGHSH and CDR2 LQKENI. J was trimmed by 10 bases and V by 0 bases; bases with no gene match: 3. In the authors' methods: Nucleated cell counts were estimated from reference gene primer amplification. Clones were sequenced by immunoSEQ multiplex PCR, and TCRdb holds only the in-frame ones, with some missing. Clone size and the V and J calls come from that table; the DNA yielded D and trimming. Of over 150,000 clones in the sample, 85% to 90% are singletons; the top ten hold 5.5% to 7%. The rearrangement joins TRBV18 to TRBJ2-1, with 7 bases aligning to TRBD2. The TCR comes from a man between 45 and 60 years old with active or convalescent COVID-19. The source material was peripheral blood. CDR3 in amino acids: CASSPPGEGEQFF. DNA of the CDR3: TGTGCCAGCTCACCACCGGGGGAGGGCGAGCAGTTCTTC.